Detailed here is one TCR beta chain. The sample comes from a study of control samples from healthy donors and cancer patients. Method: immunoSEQ multiplex PCR; TCRdb's copy keeps in-frame clones and lacks some. The repertoire holds approximately 86,000 clones, with about 84% as singletons. The CDR3 runs to 14 residues. V lost 6 bases and J lost 2; bases outside the gene matches: 6. Germline CDR1 and CDR2: LNHDA and SQIVND (reference sequence). The sequenced sample was blood. The genes are TRBV19 and TRBJ1-1; 7 positions agree with TRBD1. The source of this sequence is a woman in her thirties or forties in good health. CDR3 bases: TGTGCCAGTAGACCCCGACAGGGTAACACTGAAGCTTTCTTT. It translates to CASRPRQGNTEAFF.